This T cell receptor beta chain comes out of a study of blood T cells in healthy people across ages. Points on this clonotype: What it binds is unknown.

Sample-barcoded 5' priming and a J-beta primer mix drove a second PCR of 7 to 11 cycles. Via MiXCR, TCRdb re-called the 5' RACE reads, giving one row per CDR3 protein. The sample consists of around 400,000 distinct CDR3 sequences, roughly half of them appearing once. The CDR3 runs 14 residues. Germline V gene sequence: CDR1 SGHAT, CDR2 FQNNGV. The J segment lost 5 bases and the V segment lost 5 bases, leaving 8 bases of the junction unmatched. Study-wide results and limits: A strong correlation between TCR beta diversity and naive T cell percentage was seen. While age rose, TCR beta diversity per million T cells dropped in a roughly linear way.

This chain uses TRBV11-2 with TRBJ2-5; 7 positions agree with TRBD1. Sequenced material: blood. This sequence was found in a man aged 60-69 years in good health. Here the CDR3 reads CASSHHRGWETQYF. Written as DNA, the CDR3 is TGTGCCAGCAGCCACCACAGGGGATGGGAGACCCAGTACTTC.